The rows below give T cell receptor beta chains drawn from one sample of a study of blood T cell repertoires in COVID-19. Using immunoSEQ multiplex PCR, the repertoire was profiled, and TCRdb retains in-frame clones only, with some absent. The repertoire holds around 50,000 clones, with 75% to 95% as singletons. What was sequenced was peripheral blood. The source is a man between 65 and 80 years old with acute or convalescent COVID-19. CDR3s include the opening cysteine and the closing phenylalanine or tryptophan. Fields, in order: V gene, D gene, J gene, clone size, CDR3 protein, CDR3 DNA. D genes are given only for firm matches. A clone size is listed for some rows: how often the clone was seen (once, few, many), or a class if it is expanded.

v_gene: TRBV4-1
d_gene: .
j_gene: TRBJ1-2
abundance: .
CDR3aa: CASSPQGEGYGYTF
CDR3nt: TGCGCCAGCAGCCCCCAAGGGGAGGGCTATGGCTACACCTTC

v_gene: TRBV19
d_gene: .
j_gene: TRBJ1-3
abundance: .
CDR3aa: CASSVYSTPVSGNTIYF
CDR3nt: TGTGCCAGTAGTGTTTACAGTACACCGGTCTCTGGAAACACCATATATTTT

v_gene: TRBV15
d_gene: TRBD2
j_gene: TRBJ2-2
abundance: .
CDR3aa: CATSGHGGSSGGAHGELFF
CDR3nt: TGTGCCACCAGCGGCCATGGAGGATCTAGCGGGGGGGCCCACGGGGAGCTGTTTTTT

v_gene: TRBV19
d_gene: .
j_gene: TRBJ1-1
abundance: .
CDR3aa: CASSIVSGTEAFF
CDR3nt: TGTGCCAGTAGTATAGTATCGGGCACTGAAGCTTTCTTT

v_gene: TRBV6-5
d_gene: TRBD2
j_gene: TRBJ2-7
abundance: .
CDR3aa: CASATSGGLVYEQYF
CDR3nt: TGTGCCAGCGCGACTAGCGGGGGGTTAGTTTACGAGCAGTACTTC

v_gene: TRBV6-2/TRBV6-3
d_gene: .
j_gene: TRBJ1-5
abundance: .
CDR3aa: CASSTGTQPQHF
CDR3nt: TGTGCCAGCAGTACCGGGACACAGCCCCAGCATTTT

v_gene: TRBV19
d_gene: .
j_gene: TRBJ2-2
abundance: .
CDR3aa: CASSNDKNTGELFF
CDR3nt: TGTGCCAGTAGTAACGACAAGAACACCGGGGAGCTGTTTTTT

v_gene: TRBV9
d_gene: TRBD1
j_gene: TRBJ2-1
abundance: .
CDR3aa: CASSTYGQGDEQFF
CDR3nt: TGTGCCAGCAGCACTTACGGACAGGGCGATGAGCAGTTCTTC

v_gene: TRBV19
d_gene: TRBD1
j_gene: TRBJ1-6
abundance: once
CDR3aa: CASSINRGNSPLHF
CDR3nt: TGTGCCAGTAGTATAAACAGGGGGAATTCACCCCTCCACTTT

v_gene: TRBV14
d_gene: .
j_gene: TRBJ1-1
abundance: .
CDR3aa: CASSQDRGYTEAFF
CDR3nt: TGTGCCAGCAGCCAAGATCGGGGATACACTGAAGCTTTCTTT

v_gene: TRBV9
d_gene: .
j_gene: TRBJ2-3
abundance: .
CDR3aa: CASSVAGGKDTQYF
CDR3nt: TGTGCCAGCAGCGTAGCCGGGGGAAAAGATACGCAGTATTTT

v_gene: TRBV7-9
d_gene: TRBD1
j_gene: TRBJ1-3
abundance: .
CDR3aa: CASSRTGKGRNTIYF
CDR3nt: TGTGCCAGCAGCCGGACAGGGAAGGGCCGAAACACCATATATTTT

v_gene: TRBV7-9
d_gene: .
j_gene: TRBJ1-2
abundance: .
CDR3aa: CATLEGDYGYTF
CDR3nt: TGTGCCACGTTAGAAGGGGACTATGGCTACACCTTC

v_gene: TRBV27
d_gene: .
j_gene: TRBJ1-3
abundance: .
CDR3aa: CASSLSGQGNTIYF
CDR3nt: TGTGCCAGCAGTTTGTCCGGACAGGGAAACACCATATATTTT

v_gene: TRBV2
d_gene: .
j_gene: TRBJ1-5
abundance: .
CDR3aa: CASIGYSNQPQHF
CDR3nt: TGTGCCAGCATCGGGTATAGCAATCAGCCCCAGCATTTT

v_gene: TRBV18
d_gene: .
j_gene: TRBJ1-1
abundance: .
CDR3aa: CASSPGLTIVNTEAFF
CDR3nt: TGTGCCAGCTCACCGGGGCTCACCATCGTGAACACTGAAGCTTTCTTT

v_gene: TRBV7-9
d_gene: TRBD1
j_gene: TRBJ1-2
abundance: .
CDR3aa: CASSLGTGFNYGYTF
CDR3nt: TGTGCCAGCAGCCTAGGGACAGGGTTTAACTATGGCTACACCTTC

v_gene: TRBV7-8
d_gene: .
j_gene: TRBJ1-5
abundance: .
CDR3aa: CASSPEGHLNNQPQHF
CDR3nt: TGTGCCAGCAGCCCAGAAGGACACCTTAACAATCAGCCCCAGCATTTT

v_gene: TRBV7-8
d_gene: .
j_gene: TRBJ2-5
abundance: .
CDR3aa: CASSGIQGPETQYF
CDR3nt: TGTGCCAGCAGCGGAATACAGGGACCCGAGACCCAGTACTTC

v_gene: TRBV20-1
d_gene: .
j_gene: TRBJ1-1
abundance: .
CDR3aa: CSASVGLGAFF
CDR3nt: TGCAGTGCTAGTGTGGGGCTAGGAGCTTTCTTT

v_gene: TRBV4-1
d_gene: TRBD2
j_gene: TRBJ2-7
abundance: .
CDR3aa: CASSQDGLAGSYEQYF
CDR3nt: TGCGCCAGCAGCCAAGATGGGTTAGCGGGGTCCTACGAGCAGTACTTC

v_gene: TRBV11-2
d_gene: TRBD1
j_gene: TRBJ2-5
abundance: .
CDR3aa: CASSPVGQGAVQETQYF
CDR3nt: TGTGCCAGCAGCCCCGTGGGGCAGGGGGCCGTACAAGAGACCCAGTACTTC

v_gene: TRBV5-1
d_gene: .
j_gene: TRBJ1-1
abundance: .
CDR3aa: CASSLGDISTLGTEAFF
CDR3nt: TGCGCCAGCAGCTTGGGGGACATCTCGACCCTTGGGACTGAAGCTTTCTTT

v_gene: TRBV12-5
d_gene: .
j_gene: TRBJ1-5
abundance: .
CDR3aa: CASGPAGQPQHF
CDR3nt: TGTGCTAGTGGCCCTGCGGGGCAGCCCCAGCATTTT

v_gene: TRBV7-2
d_gene: .
j_gene: TRBJ1-3
abundance: .
CDR3aa: CASSPTGGKPGNTIYF
CDR3nt: TGTGCCAGCAGCCCCACGGGGGGCAAACCTGGAAACACCATATATTTT

v_gene: TRBV19
d_gene: TRBD2
j_gene: TRBJ2-1
abundance: .
CDR3aa: CAISQGRGGFYNEQFF
CDR3nt: TGTGCCATCTCGCAGGGGCGCGGGGGGTTTTACAATGAGCAGTTCTTC

v_gene: TRBV12-5
d_gene: .
j_gene: TRBJ2-5
abundance: .
CDR3aa: CASGSAGETQYF
CDR3nt: TGTGCTAGTGGTTCCGCGGGAGAGACCCAGTACTTC

v_gene: TRBV28
d_gene: TRBD1
j_gene: TRBJ1-3
abundance: .
CDR3aa: CASWDRVVGNTIYF
CDR3nt: TGTGCCAGCTGGGACAGGGTTGTTGGAAACACCATATATTTT

v_gene: TRBV30
d_gene: .
j_gene: TRBJ1-4
abundance: .
CDR3aa: CAWEGSIGTNEKLFF
CDR3nt: TGTGCCTGGGAGGGGTCTATAGGGACTAATGAAAAACTGTTTTTT

v_gene: TRBV5-5
d_gene: .
j_gene: TRBJ1-3
abundance: .
CDR3aa: CATFKNLSGNTIYF
CDR3nt: TGTGCCACCTTTAAGAACTTATCTGGAAACACCATATATTTT

v_gene: TRBV28
d_gene: .
j_gene: TRBJ2-3
abundance: .
CDR3aa: CASSFFGGQLSSEDTQYF
CDR3nt: TGTGCCAGCAGTTTTTTCGGGGGACAGCTTAGTTCAGAAGATACGCAGTATTTT

v_gene: TRBV2
d_gene: .
j_gene: TRBJ1-4
abundance: few
CDR3aa: CASTGTLATNEKLFF
CDR3nt: TGTGCCAGCACCGGGACACTTGCAACTAATGAAAAACTGTTTTTT

v_gene: TRBV5-1
d_gene: TRBD2
j_gene: TRBJ2-1
abundance: .
CDR3aa: CASSLIIAGGPVDNEQFF
CDR3nt: TGCGCCAGCAGCCTGATTATAGCGGGGGGGCCGGTGGACAATGAGCAGTTCTTC

v_gene: TRBV20-1
d_gene: .
j_gene: TRBJ1-1
abundance: .
CDR3aa: CSASLVRLAEAFF
CDR3nt: TGCAGTGCTAGTCTGGTTCGACTCGCTGAAGCTTTCTTT

v_gene: TRBV9
d_gene: .
j_gene: TRBJ1-3
abundance: .
CDR3aa: CASSLWGLEPGNTIYF
CDR3nt: TGTGCCAGCAGCCTGTGGGGGCTGGAACCTGGAAACACCATATATTTT

v_gene: TRBV14
d_gene: TRBD1
j_gene: TRBJ2-2
abundance: .
CDR3aa: CASSPWTGLSTGELFF
CDR3nt: TGTGCCAGCAGCCCCTGGACAGGGCTGTCCACCGGGGAGCTGTTTTTT

v_gene: TRBV29-1
d_gene: .
j_gene: TRBJ1-1
abundance: .
CDR3aa: CSVEVAGRNTEAFF
CDR3nt: TGCAGCGTTGAAGTCGCGGGGAGGAACACTGAAGCTTTCTTT

v_gene: TRBV25-1
d_gene: .
j_gene: TRBJ1-5
abundance: .
CDR3aa: CASRAEDSNQPQHF
CDR3nt: TGTGCCAGCAGAGCAGAGGATAGCAATCAGCCCCAGCATTTT

v_gene: TRBV5-1
d_gene: TRBD1
j_gene: TRBJ1-2
abundance: .
CDR3aa: CASSLGTGVYGYTF
CDR3nt: TGCGCCAGCAGCTTGGGGACAGGGGTTTATGGCTACACCTTC

v_gene: TRBV2
d_gene: .
j_gene: TRBJ1-5
abundance: .
CDR3aa: CASSEVPVLSNQPQHF
CDR3nt: TGTGCCAGCAGTGAAGTGCCAGTCCTTAGCAATCAGCCCCAGCATTTT

v_gene: TRBV19
d_gene: .
j_gene: TRBJ1-6
abundance: .
CDR3aa: CASTTVGYNSPLHF
CDR3nt: TGTGCCAGTACAACAGTTGGCTATAATTCACCCCTCCACTTT

v_gene: TRBV19
d_gene: .
j_gene: TRBJ1-6
abundance: .
CDR3aa: CASSIGQVADSPLHF
CDR3nt: TGTGCCAGTAGTATAGGACAGGTCGCCGATTCACCCCTCCACTTT

v_gene: TRBV12-3/TRBV12-4
d_gene: .
j_gene: TRBJ1-2
abundance: .
CDR3aa: CASHRGYGYTF
CDR3nt: TGTGCCAGCCACCGGGGCTATGGCTACACCTTC

v_gene: TRBV11-2
d_gene: .
j_gene: TRBJ1-1
abundance: .
CDR3aa: CASSLVGAEAFF
CDR3nt: TGTGCCAGCAGCTTAGTAGGAGCTGAAGCTTTCTTT

v_gene: TRBV6-5
d_gene: .
j_gene: TRBJ2-2
abundance: .
CDR3aa: CASRVGASTGELFF
CDR3nt: TGTGCCAGCCGGGTAGGGGCAAGCACCGGGGAGCTGTTTTTT

v_gene: TRBV6-1
d_gene: .
j_gene: TRBJ1-2
abundance: .
CDR3aa: CASSDESSNNAYGYTF
CDR3nt: TGTGCCAGCAGTGATGAGTCGTCCAATAATGCCTATGGCTACACCTTC

v_gene: TRBV15
d_gene: TRBD1
j_gene: TRBJ1-5
abundance: .
CDR3aa: CATSPGQGADQPQHF
CDR3nt: TGTGCCACCAGCCCGGGACAGGGGGCAGATCAGCCCCAGCATTTT

v_gene: TRBV5-1
d_gene: TRBD1
j_gene: TRBJ2-2
abundance: .
CDR3aa: CASSSQGVPGELFF
CDR3nt: TGCGCCAGCAGTTCGCAGGGGGTTCCCGGGGAGCTGTTTTTT

v_gene: TRBV19
d_gene: .
j_gene: TRBJ2-2
abundance: .
CDR3aa: CASSRAITGELFF
CDR3nt: TGTGCCAGTAGCAGGGCAATCACCGGGGAGCTGTTTTTT

v_gene: TRBV6-2/TRBV6-3
d_gene: .
j_gene: TRBJ2-7
abundance: .
CDR3aa: CASSPSAEGPYEQYF
CDR3nt: TGTGCCAGCAGTCCGTCGGCGGAAGGCCCTTACGAGCAGTACTTC

v_gene: TRBV7-2
d_gene: .
j_gene: TRBJ2-1
abundance: .
CDR3aa: CASSLDQAGNNEQFF
CDR3nt: TGTGCCAGCAGCTTAGATCAGGCAGGGAACAATGAGCAGTTCTTC

v_gene: TRBV7-2
d_gene: TRBD2
j_gene: TRBJ2-2
abundance: .
CDR3aa: CASSPPPRLAGVTGELFF
CDR3nt: TGTGCCAGCAGCCCACCCCCCCGACTAGCGGGGGTCACCGGGGAGCTGTTTTTT

v_gene: TRBV18
d_gene: .
j_gene: TRBJ1-4
abundance: once
CDR3aa: CASSPAGQRANEKLFF
CDR3nt: TGTGCCAGCTCACCTGCGGGGCAACGGGCTAATGAAAAACTGTTTTTT

v_gene: TRBV19
d_gene: TRBD1
j_gene: TRBJ2-7
abundance: .
CDR3aa: CASSLGQGAYEQYF
CDR3nt: TGTGCCAGTAGTCTGGGACAGGGGGCCTACGAGCAGTACTTC

v_gene: TRBV18
d_gene: .
j_gene: TRBJ1-1
abundance: .
CDR3aa: CASSPKLNTEAFF
CDR3nt: TGTGCCAGCTCACCAAAGCTGAACACTGAAGCTTTCTTT

v_gene: TRBV5-6
d_gene: .
j_gene: TRBJ2-2
abundance: .
CDR3aa: CASSFVIRGQQNTGELFF
CDR3nt: TGTGCCAGCAGCTTCGTAATCCGAGGACAACAGAACACCGGGGAGCTGTTTTTT

v_gene: TRBV6-1
d_gene: .
j_gene: TRBJ1-5
abundance: .
CDR3aa: CASSEVGYGETRYSNQPQHF
CDR3nt: TGTGCCAGCAGTGAAGTGGGGTACGGGGAGACTAGGTATAGCAATCAGCCCCAGCATTTT

v_gene: TRBV25-1
d_gene: TRBD1
j_gene: TRBJ1-2
abundance: .
CDR3aa: CASSLTGGSGYTF
CDR3nt: TGTGCCAGCAGTTTGACAGGGGGCTCTGGCTACACCTTC

v_gene: TRBV7-2
d_gene: .
j_gene: TRBJ1-2
abundance: .
CDR3aa: CASSPRTQLYGYTF
CDR3nt: TGTGCCAGCAGCCCTAGGACACAACTCTATGGCTACACCTTC